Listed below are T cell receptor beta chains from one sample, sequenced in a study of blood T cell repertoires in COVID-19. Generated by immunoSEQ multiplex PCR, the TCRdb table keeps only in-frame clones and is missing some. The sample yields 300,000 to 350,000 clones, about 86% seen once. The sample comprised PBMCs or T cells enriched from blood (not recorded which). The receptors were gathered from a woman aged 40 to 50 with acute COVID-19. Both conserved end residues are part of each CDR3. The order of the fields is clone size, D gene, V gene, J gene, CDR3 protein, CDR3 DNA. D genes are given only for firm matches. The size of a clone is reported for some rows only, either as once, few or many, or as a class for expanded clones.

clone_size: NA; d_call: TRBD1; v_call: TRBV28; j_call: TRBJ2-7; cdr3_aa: CATQGVRPYEQYF; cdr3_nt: TGTGCCACCCAGGGGGTTCGTCCCTACGAGCAGTACTTC
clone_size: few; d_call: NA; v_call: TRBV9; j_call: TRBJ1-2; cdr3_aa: CASSLQGMGGYTF; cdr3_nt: TGTGCCAGCAGCTTGCAGGGGATGGGTGGCTACACCTTC
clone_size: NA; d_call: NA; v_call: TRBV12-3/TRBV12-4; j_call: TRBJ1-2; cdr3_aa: CASTLGLLYGYTF; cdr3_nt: TGTGCCAGCACTCTGGGCTTGCTCTATGGCTACACCTTC
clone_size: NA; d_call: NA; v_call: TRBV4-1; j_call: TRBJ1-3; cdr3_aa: CASSQGAVSGNTIYF; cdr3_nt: TGCGCCAGCAGCCAGGGGGCGGTTTCTGGAAACACCATATATTTT
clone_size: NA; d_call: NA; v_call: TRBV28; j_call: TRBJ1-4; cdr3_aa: CASKMEGVGEKLFF; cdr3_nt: TGTGCCAGCAAAATGGAAGGGGTTGGAGAAAAACTGTTTTTT
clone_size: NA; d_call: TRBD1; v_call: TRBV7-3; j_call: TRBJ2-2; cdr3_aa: CASSQGTGNTGELFF; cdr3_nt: TGTGCCAGCAGCCAAGGGACAGGGAACACCGGGGAGCTGTTTTTT
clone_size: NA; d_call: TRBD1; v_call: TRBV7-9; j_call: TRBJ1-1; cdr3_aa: CASSLAETGEAFF; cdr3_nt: TGTGCCAGCAGCTTAGCGGAGACAGGGGAAGCTTTCTTT
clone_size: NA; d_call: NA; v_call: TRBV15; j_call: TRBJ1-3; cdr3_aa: CATSSPRSYGNTIYF; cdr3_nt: TGTGCCACCAGCAGTCCCCGTTCCTACGGAAACACCATATATTTT
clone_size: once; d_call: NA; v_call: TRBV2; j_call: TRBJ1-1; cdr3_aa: CASSEAAGNTEAFF; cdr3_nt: TGTGCCAGCAGTGAAGCGGCGGGGAACACTGAAGCTTTCTTT
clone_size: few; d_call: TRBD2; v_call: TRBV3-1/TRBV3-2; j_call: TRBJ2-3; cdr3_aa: CASSKTSGRWTDTQYF; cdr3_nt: TGTGCCAGCAGCAAGACTAGCGGGAGATGGACAGATACGCAGTATTTT
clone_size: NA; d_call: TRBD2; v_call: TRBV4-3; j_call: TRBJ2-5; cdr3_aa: CASSQGTSGGAGTQYF; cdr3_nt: TGCGCCAGCAGCCAAGGGACTAGCGGGGGGGCTGGGACCCAGTACTTC
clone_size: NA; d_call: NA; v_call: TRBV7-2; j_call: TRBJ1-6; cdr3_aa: CASSLSGFESSYNSPLHF; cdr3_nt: TGTGCCAGCAGCTTAAGCGGATTCGAGAGCTCCTATAATTCACCCCTCCACTTT
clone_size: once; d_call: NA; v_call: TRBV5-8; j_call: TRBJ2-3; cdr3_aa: CASSISYTQYF; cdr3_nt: TGTGCCAGCAGCATTAGTTATACGCAGTATTTT
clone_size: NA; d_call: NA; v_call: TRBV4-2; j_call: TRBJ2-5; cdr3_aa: CASSQDRPGAFTTQYF; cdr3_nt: TGTGCCAGCAGCCAAGATAGGCCAGGGGCCTTTACGACCCAGTACTTC
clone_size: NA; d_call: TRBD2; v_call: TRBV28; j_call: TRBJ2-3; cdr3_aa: CASLAGGSDTQYF; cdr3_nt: TGTGCCAGCCTAGCGGGGGGGTCGGATACGCAGTATTTT
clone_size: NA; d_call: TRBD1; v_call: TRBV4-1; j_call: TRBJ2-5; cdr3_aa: CASSQLNRGSQETQYF; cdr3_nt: TGCGCCAGCAGCCAACTAAACAGGGGATCACAAGAGACCCAGTACTTC
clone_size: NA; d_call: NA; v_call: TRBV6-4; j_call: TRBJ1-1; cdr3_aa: CASRDKTGEAFF; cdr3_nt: TGTGCCAGCAGAGACAAGACAGGTGAAGCTTTCTTT
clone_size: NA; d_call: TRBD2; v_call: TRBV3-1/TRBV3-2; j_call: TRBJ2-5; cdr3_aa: CASRGGWETQYF; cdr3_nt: TGTGCCAGCCGGGGGGGATGGGAGACCCAGTACTTC
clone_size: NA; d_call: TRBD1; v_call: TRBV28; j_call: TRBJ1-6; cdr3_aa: CASRQGGAQDRYNSPLHF; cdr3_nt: TGTGCCAGCAGACAGGGGGGCGCTCAGGACAGATATAATTCACCCCTCCACTTT
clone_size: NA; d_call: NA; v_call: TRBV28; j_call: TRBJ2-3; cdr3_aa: CASKGLLTDTQYF; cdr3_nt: TGTGCCAGCAAAGGACTCCTCACAGATACGCAGTATTTT
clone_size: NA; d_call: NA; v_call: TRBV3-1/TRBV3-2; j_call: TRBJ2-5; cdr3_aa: CASSQGQGKETQYF; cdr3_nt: TGTGCCAGCAGCCAGGGGCAGGGCAAAGAGACCCAGTACTTC
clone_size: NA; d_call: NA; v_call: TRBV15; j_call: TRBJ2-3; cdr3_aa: CATSRAADTQYF; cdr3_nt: TGTGCCACCAGCAGAGCAGCAGATACGCAGTATTTT
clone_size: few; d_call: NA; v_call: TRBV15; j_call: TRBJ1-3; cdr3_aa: CATSRVVGRTEGTGNTIYF; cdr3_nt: TGTGCCACCAGCAGAGTCGTCGGTCGGACAGAGGGAACTGGAAACACCATATATTTT
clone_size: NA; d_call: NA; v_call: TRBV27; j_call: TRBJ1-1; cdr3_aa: CASSFAGFSEAFF; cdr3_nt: TGTGCCAGCAGTTTTGCAGGTTTCTCTGAAGCTTTCTTT
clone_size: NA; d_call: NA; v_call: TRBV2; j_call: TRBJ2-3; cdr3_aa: CASSPGTSTDTQYF; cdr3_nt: TGTGCCAGCAGCCCCGGGACTAGCACAGATACGCAGTATTTT
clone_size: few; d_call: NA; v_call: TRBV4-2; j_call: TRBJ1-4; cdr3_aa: CASSQDARVNEKLFF; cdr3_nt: TGTGCCAGCAGCCAAGATGCCAGGGTTAATGAAAAACTGTTTTTT
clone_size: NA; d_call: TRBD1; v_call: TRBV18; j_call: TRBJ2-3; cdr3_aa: CASSPWTGRTDTQYF; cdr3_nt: TGTGCCAGCTCACCTTGGACAGGGCGCACAGATACGCAGTATTTT
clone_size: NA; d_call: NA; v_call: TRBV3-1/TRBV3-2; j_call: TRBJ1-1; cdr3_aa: CASSQDPRRNTEAFF; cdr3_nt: TGTGCCAGCAGCCAAGATCCGAGGAGGAACACTGAAGCTTTCTTT
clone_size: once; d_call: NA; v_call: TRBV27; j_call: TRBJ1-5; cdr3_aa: CASSRGSSGQPQHF; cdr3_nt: TGTGCCAGCAGTCGTGGCTCTTCAGGTCAGCCCCAGCATTTT
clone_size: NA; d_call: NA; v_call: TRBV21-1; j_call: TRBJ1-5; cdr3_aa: CASSTPTGGIIFNQPQHF; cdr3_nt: TGTGCCAGCAGCACACCGACAGGGGGCATAATTTTTAATCAGCCCCAGCATTTT
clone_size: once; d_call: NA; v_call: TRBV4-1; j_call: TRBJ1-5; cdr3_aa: CASSQDVGGSNQPQHF; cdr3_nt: TGCGCCAGCAGCCAAGATGTGGGGGGGAGCAATCAGCCCCAGCATTTT
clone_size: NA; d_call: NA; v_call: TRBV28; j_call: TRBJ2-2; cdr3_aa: CASSLRQPGELFF; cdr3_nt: TGTGCCAGCAGTTTGAGGCAACCCGGGGAGCTGTTTTTT
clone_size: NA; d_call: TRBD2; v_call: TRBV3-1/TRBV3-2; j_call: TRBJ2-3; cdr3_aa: CASSPRGGTSTDTQYF; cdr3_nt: TGTGCCAGCAGCCCACGGGGGGGGACAAGCACAGATACGCAGTATTTT
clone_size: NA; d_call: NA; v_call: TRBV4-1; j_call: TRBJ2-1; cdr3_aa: CASSPWLDGRYNEQFF; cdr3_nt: TGCGCCAGCAGCCCTTGGTTGGATGGGAGGTACAATGAGCAGTTCTTC
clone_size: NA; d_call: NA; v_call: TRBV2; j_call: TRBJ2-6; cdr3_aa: CATESGSGANVLTF; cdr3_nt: TGTGCCACCGAAAGCGGCTCTGGGGCCAACGTCCTGACTTTC
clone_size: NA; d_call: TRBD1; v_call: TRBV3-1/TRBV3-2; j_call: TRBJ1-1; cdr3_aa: CASSPKSTGLNTEAFF; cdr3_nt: TGTGCCAGCAGCCCTAAATCGACAGGGTTGAACACTGAAGCTTTCTTT
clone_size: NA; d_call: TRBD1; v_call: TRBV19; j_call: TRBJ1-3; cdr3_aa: CASSAGTGTSGNTIYF; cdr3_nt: TGTGCCAGTAGTGCCGGGACAGGCACCTCTGGAAACACCATATATTTT
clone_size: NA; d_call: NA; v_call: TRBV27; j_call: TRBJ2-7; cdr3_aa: CASSLIERAEQYF; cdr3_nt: TGTGCCAGCAGTTTAATTGAACGAGCCGAGCAGTACTTC
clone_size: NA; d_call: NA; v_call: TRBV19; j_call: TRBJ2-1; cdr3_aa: CASSLGLATYNEQFF; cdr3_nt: TGTGCCAGTAGTTTAGGGCTAGCGACCTACAATGAGCAGTTCTTC
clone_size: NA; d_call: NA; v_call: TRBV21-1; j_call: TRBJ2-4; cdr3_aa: CASSKVSSGFAKNIQYF; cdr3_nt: TGTGCCAGCAGCAAAGTGTCTTCGGGGTTTGCCAAAAACATTCAGTACTTC
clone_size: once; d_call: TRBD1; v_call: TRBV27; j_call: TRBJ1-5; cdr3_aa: CASSFDRGNQPQHF; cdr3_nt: TGTGCCAGCAGTTTTGACAGGGGGAATCAGCCCCAGCATTTT
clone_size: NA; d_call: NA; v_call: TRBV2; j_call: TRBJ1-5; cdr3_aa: CASSLLGANSNQPQHF; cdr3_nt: TGTGCCAGCAGCCTTCTGGGGGCGAATAGCAATCAGCCCCAGCATTTT
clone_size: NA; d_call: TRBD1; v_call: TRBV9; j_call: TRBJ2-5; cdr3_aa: CASSPGTGGPETQYF; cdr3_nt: TGTGCCAGCAGCCCGGGGACAGGGGGCCCAGAGACCCAGTACTTC
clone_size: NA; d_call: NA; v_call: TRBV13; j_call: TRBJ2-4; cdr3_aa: CASSGGHLLAKNIQYF; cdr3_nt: TGTGCCAGCAGCGGGGGACATCTTCTAGCCAAAAACATTCAGTACTTC
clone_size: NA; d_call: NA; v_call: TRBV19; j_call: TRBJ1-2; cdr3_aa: CASSSSGYGYTF; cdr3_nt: TGTGCCAGTAGTTCTTCCGGCTATGGCTACACCTTC
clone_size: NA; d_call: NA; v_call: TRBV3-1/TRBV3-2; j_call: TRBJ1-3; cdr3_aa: CASSHYSNSGNTIYF; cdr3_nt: TGTGCCAGCAGCCACTACAGCAACTCTGGAAACACCATATATTTT
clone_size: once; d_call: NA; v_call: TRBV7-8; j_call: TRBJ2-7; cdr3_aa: CASSLALRSYEQYF; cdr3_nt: TGTGCCAGCAGCTTAGCGCTCAGGTCCTACGAGCAGTACTTC
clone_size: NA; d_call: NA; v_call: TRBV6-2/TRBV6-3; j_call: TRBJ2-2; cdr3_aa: CASSVSGMNTGELFF; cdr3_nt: TGTGCCAGCAGTGTGAGCGGCATGAACACCGGGGAGCTGTTTTTT
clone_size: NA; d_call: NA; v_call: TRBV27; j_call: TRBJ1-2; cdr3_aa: CASSNTNYGYTF; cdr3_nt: TGTGCCAGCAGTAACACTAACTATGGCTACACCTTC
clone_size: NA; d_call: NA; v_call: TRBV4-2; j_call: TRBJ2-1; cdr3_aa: CASSQGTGQWWNEQFF; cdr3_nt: TGTGCCAGCAGCCAAGGAACAGGTCAGTGGTGGAATGAGCAGTTCTTC
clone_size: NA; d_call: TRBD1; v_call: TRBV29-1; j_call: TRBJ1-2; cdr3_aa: CSVEETGPYGYTF; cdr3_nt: TGCAGCGTTGAAGAGACAGGGCCCTATGGCTACACCTTC